Below, 8 T cell receptor beta chains from the same sample are listed, as sequenced in a study of blood T cell repertoires in COVID-19. Assay: immunoSEQ multiplex PCR; the TCRdb copy retains only in-frame clones and omits some. The profile shows 300,000 or so clones, more than 85% of them singletons. Material for sequencing was peripheral blood. These receptors originate from a man in his 70s with acute or convalescent COVID-19.

This clone was seen only once. This chain joins TRBV7-9 and TRBJ2-7, with TRBD1 matching 8 bases. The length of the CDR3 is 16 residues. Germline loops: CDR1 SEHNR, CDR2 FQNEAQ (reference sequence). V lost 7 bases and J lost 6; bases outside the gene matches: 17. CDR3 region: CASTKRTGLSMREQYF. The CDR3 nucleotides are TGTGCCAGCACCAAACGGACAGGGCTTAGTATGCGCGAGCAGTACTTC.

This clone has only one observation. The chain links TRBV7-9 to TRBJ2-1; 7 bases align to TRBD1. Unmatched junction bases numbered 4, after V lost 3 bases and J lost 5 bases. CDR1 and CDR2 (germline): SEHNR, FQNEAQ (reference sequence). The CDR3 consists of 14 residues. In DNA form, the CDR3 reads TGTGCCAGCAGCTTTGAGGGGGCAAACAATGAGCAGTTCTTC. Protein: CASSFEGANNEQFF.

This chain joins TRBV7-2 and TRBJ1-5; 10 bases match TRBD1. The CDR3 extends over 15 amino acids. Trimming cost V 5 bases and J 6 bases; bases outside gene matches: 7. Germline V gives CDR1 SGHTA, CDR2 FQGNSA. The CDR3 region is CASSTSTGGGQPQHF. CDR3 bases: TGTGCCAGCAGCACATCGACAGGGGGCGGTCAGCCCCAGCATTTT. Looking up the rest from reference TRBV7-2 and TRBJ1-5 gives the full variable domain: GAGVSQSPSNKVTEKGKDVELRCDPISGHTALYWYRQSLGQGLEFLIYFQGNSAPDKSGLPSDRFSAERTGGSVSTLTIQRTQQEDSAVYLCASSTSTGGGQPQHFGDGTRLSIL.

The chain has TRBV7-2 and TRBJ2-1; 7 nucleotides line up with TRBD1. CDR1 SGHTA and CDR2 FQGNSA come from the germline V gene. The CDR3 is made up of 15 amino acids. V trimming: 6 bases; J trimming: 7 bases; junction bases outside the gene matches: 12. CDR3 coding DNA: TGTGCCAGCAGATCTACAGGGGCCCCCTTTAATGAGCAGTTCTTC. Amino acid sequence: CASRSTGAPFNEQFF.

V usage is TRBV19 and J usage is TRBJ1-5; D gene unclear. The CDR3 is 13 amino acids. The germline V gene has CDR1 LNHDA and CDR2 SQIVND (reference sequence). V lost 3 bases to trimming and J lost 8 bases, with 11 bases between them. The CDR3 region is CASSIRWEEPQHF. As DNA, the CDR3 is TGTGCCAGTAGTATTCGATGGGAGGAGCCCCAGCATTTT.

The chain employs TRBV28 and TRBJ1-1, with TRBD1 as a possible D gene (5 bases). Germline V gene data show CDR1 as MDHEN and CDR2 as SYDVKM. V lost 8 bases, J lost 5 bases, and 9 bases lay in between. The length of the CDR3 is 11 residues. The CDR3 protein is CASGASTEAFF. CDR3 coding DNA: TGTGCCAGCGGGGCGAGTACTGAAGCTTTCTTT. Drawing the rest from reference TRBV28 and TRBJ1-1, the complete variable domain is DVKVTQSSRYLVKRTGEKVFLECVQDMDHENMFWYRQDPGLGLRLIYFSYDVKMKEKGDIPEGYSVSREKKERFSLILESASTNQTSMYLCASGASTEAFFGQGTRLTVV.

The chain is built from TRBV9 and TRBJ2-3, with D tentatively TRBD2 (5 bases). The germline gives CDR1 SGDLS, CDR2 YYNGEE. There are 13 residues in the CDR3. Trimming left V 2 bases short and J 7 bases short, with 11 bases between. This CDR3 is CASSVPGRNTQYF. CDR3 bases: TGTGCCAGCAGCGTTCCGGGGAGAAATACGCAGTATTTT.

The gene calls are TRBV29-1 and TRBJ2-7; possible D gene TRBD1, 6 bases. The V gene lost 1 base and the J gene lost 2 bases, with 9 bases spanning the gap. Germline V CDR1 and CDR2: SQVTM, ANQGSEA. The CDR3 covers 13 residues. The CDR3 loop reads CSVEAAGAYEQYF. The CDR3 nucleotides read TGCAGCGTTGAAGCGGCAGGGGCCTACGAGCAGTACTTC.